The 15 T cell receptor beta chains reported below all come from one sample, sequenced in a study of blood T cell repertoires in COVID-19. The data were produced by immunoSEQ multiplex PCR, yet TCRdb's version contains in-frame clones alone and is incomplete. The sample lists approximately 390,000 clones, 80% to 90% seen once, with around 9.3% in the top ten. Sequencing was carried out using PBMCs or T cells enriched from blood (not recorded which). These receptors all come from a woman in her 50s who had recovered from COVID-19.

The rearrangement links TRBV5-4 to TRBJ1-1; 8 nucleotides align to TRBD1. V shed 6 bases and J 1 base; nucleotides not matched to a gene: 8. The germline V gene encodes CDR1 SGHNT and CDR2 YYREEE (reference sequence). CDR3 length: 15 amino acids. The CDR3: CASNGQGVGNTEAFF. CDR3 sequence (DNA): TGTGCCAGCAACGGACAGGGTGTAGGGAACACTGAAGCTTTCTTT.

The rearrangement joins TRBV27 to TRBJ1-1; D uncertain. In germline, CDR1 is MNHEY, CDR2 SMNVEV (reference sequence). CDR3 length: 13 amino acids. Trimming shortened V by 7 bases and J by 2 bases, and 11 bases separated the two germline ends. CDR3 residues: CASTPSVNTEAFF. As DNA, the CDR3 is TGTGCCAGCACCCCATCGGTTAACACTGAAGCTTTCTTT.

The sample holds a few counts of this clone. The gene calls are TRBV28 and TRBJ1-5, with TRBD1 identical over 8 bases. The CDR3 is 17 residues long. V trimming: 8 bases; J trimming: 0 bases; junction bases outside the gene matches: 12. Germline assignment: CDR1 MDHEN and CDR2 SYDVKM. CDR3 region: CASQGAIPTYSNQPQHF. CDR3 nucleotides: TGTGCCAGCCAGGGGGCCATCCCAACTTATAGCAATCAGCCCCAGCATTTT.

In DNA, the CDR3 is TGCAGCGTTGAGCTTTTCGTGGGACTAGAGGAAGATACGCAGTATTTT. Protein product: CSVELFVGLEEDTQYF. The chain joins TRBV29-1 to TRBJ2-3; TRBD2 matches at 8 bases. The CDR3 length is 16 residues. Unmatched junction bases numbered 13, after V lost 3 bases and J lost 5 bases. CDR1 SQVTM and CDR2 ANQGSEA come from the germline V gene.

The genes are TRBV6-4 and TRBJ2-1; D possibly corresponds to TRBD2 (5 bases). CDR1 and CDR2 from the germline V gene are MRHNA and SNTAGT. Trimming took 6 bases from V and 8 from J, leaving 14 bases between them. CDR3 length equals 13 residues. In DNA, the CDR3 is TGTGCCAGCAGAGGAGCGGACGCAGATGAGCAGTTCTTC. Amino acid sequence: CASRGADADEQFF.

The V and J genes are TRBV27 and TRBJ1-6, with D uncertain. CDR3 length: 17 amino acids. Per germline, CDR1 MNHEY and CDR2 SMNVEV (reference sequence). The germline V and J ends were trimmed by 5 bases and 0 bases, with 14 bases remaining between them. The CDR3, as DNA: TGTGCCAGCAGTGCCCTTGGGCTTAGCTCCTATAATTCACCCCTCCACTTT. Translation gives CASSALGLSSYNSPLHF.

CDR3 DNA sequence: TGTGCCAGTATGTGGACAGGGCCAAACTATGGCTACACCTTC. Translated: CASMWTGPNYGYTF. V and J are TRBV19 and TRBJ1-2, with TRBD1 matching over 8 bases. The V and J ends lost 7 bases and 2 bases, in that order; junction bases with no gene match: 6. This CDR3 region has 14 residues. Germline V gives CDR1 LNHDA, CDR2 SQIVND (reference sequence).

This rearrangement joins TRBV27 to TRBJ2-2, with a possible D match to TRBD2 (6 bases). Germline V CDR1 and CDR2: MNHEY, SMNVEV (reference sequence). The V and J ends lost 5 bases and 4 bases respectively, with 14 bases between them. The CDR3 is 15 residues long. CDR3: CASSPVARGTGELFF. The CDR3 DNA follows: TGTGCCAGCAGTCCGGTCGCGCGGGGCACCGGGGAGCTGTTTTTT.

This chain joins TRBV10-3 and TRBJ1-6; the match to TRBD1 covers 7 bases. Germline values: CDR1 ENHRY, CDR2 SYGVKD. The length of the CDR3 is 15 residues. The J segment lost 10 bases and the V segment lost 0 bases, leaving 6 bases of the junction unmatched. This chain's CDR3 is CAISESTGLSSPLHF. The CDR3 nucleotides are TGTGCCATCAGTGAGTCGACAGGGTTGAGCTCACCCCTCCACTTT.

This chain uses TRBV7-9 with TRBJ1-1; D gene ambiguous. Germline lookup yields CDR1 SEHNR and CDR2 FQNEAQ (reference sequence). V lost 1 base to trimming and J lost 4 bases, with 10 bases between them. The CDR3 spans 14 residues. The CDR3: CASSLDGGGTEAFF. The CDR3 region has the DNA TGTGCCAGCAGCTTAGACGGAGGCGGCACTGAAGCTTTCTTT.

The chain combines TRBV28 with TRBJ1-5; 7 bases are a match to TRBD1. V lost 6 bases to trimming and J lost 7 bases; unmatched junction nucleotides: 12. Germline V gene sequence: CDR1 MDHEN, CDR2 SYDVKM. The CDR3 consists of 15 residues. The CDR3 region is CASSTPDRERQPQHF. The CDR3 region has the DNA TGTGCCAGCAGCACCCCTGACAGGGAACGGCAGCCCCAGCATTTT.

This clone has more than one count but fewer than ten. The rearrangement links TRBV7-9 to TRBJ1-2; 10 nucleotides line up with TRBD1. The junction had 2 bases not matched to a gene; V was cut back by 3 bases and J by 4 bases. Germline V lookup: CDR1 SEHNR, CDR2 FQNEAQ (reference sequence). The length of the CDR3 is 14 residues. CDR3 DNA: TGTGCCAGCAGCTTGGACAGGGGGGGCTATGGCTACACCTTC. Encoded protein: CASSLDRGGYGYTF.

This clone was detected once. V is TRBV5-1 and J is TRBJ1-4; 11 nucleotides match TRBD1. The CDR3 contains 15 residues. The germline V gene encodes CDR1 SGHRS and CDR2 YFSETQ. The ends lost 4 bases at V and 7 bases at J; junction bases unmatched: 6. CDR3 sequence reads: CASSDSGTGGEKLFF. Here the CDR3 DNA reads TGCGCCAGCAGCGACTCCGGGACAGGGGGTGAAAAACTGTTTTTT.

This sequence joins TRBV19 and TRBJ2-2; 10 bases align to TRBD2. The length of the CDR3 is 15 residues. Germline V gene sequence: CDR1 LNHDA, CDR2 SQIVND (reference sequence). V was pared by 5 bases and J by 7 bases, with 7 bases of the junction left unmatched. The CDR3 region has the DNA TGTGCCAGTAGTCCCAGCGGGGGGGCGAGCGGGGAGCTGTTTTTT. It codes for CASSPSGGASGELFF.

This chain uses TRBV28 with TRBJ1-5; no reliable D call. Between the trimmed V and J ends, which lost 3 bases and 3 bases, there was a span of 21 bases. CDR1 and CDR2 (germline): MDHEN, SYDVKM. The CDR3 length is 18 residues. The CDR3 spells CASSFMPLRSGSNQPQHF. CDR3 in DNA: TGTGCCAGCAGTTTTATGCCTCTGAGGTCGGGGTCCAATCAGCCCCAGCATTTT. Filled out from reference TRBV28 and TRBJ1-5, the complete variable domain reads DVKVTQSSRYLVKRTGEKVFLECVQDMDHENMFWYRQDPGLGLRLIYFSYDVKMKEKGDIPEGYSVSREKKERFSLILESASTNQTSMYLCASSFMPLRSGSNQPQHFGDGTRLSIL.